This T cell receptor beta chain was observed in a study of response to subunit inactivated influenza vaccine. Trimming took off 7 bases at V and 2 bases at J, with 14 bases between the two ends. CDR3 length: 14 amino acids. The table lists this clonotype with many counts. One entry per CDR3 protein, called by TCRdb with MiXCR from the RT-PCR reads. The sample consists of roughly 500,000 distinct CDR3 sequences, roughly 25% of them appearing once. These same records also appear under a second study, on T cells expressing NK-cell markers. That paper states: TCR beta cDNA was made by 5'RACE template switching with UMIs. Repertoires of TCR beta were obtained from T cells sorted as CD3+CD56+NKG2C+, CD3+CD56+NKG2C- and CD3+CD56-NKG2C+. For several experiments, T cell sorting was restricted to the alpha-beta TCR population by means of an anti-gamma-delta TCR antibody. The contribution of dominant NKG2C+ clonotypes to CD8+ T cells in six donors was roughly 1.0-7.5%. A few donors' CD3+CD56-NKG2C+ cells were dominated by the same clonotypes.

This sequence originates from a middle-aged man who received an inactivated influenza vaccine. This material consisted of CD4+ T cells sorted from PBMCs, taken 11 to 12 days after vaccination. The chain links TRBV12-3 or TRBV12-4 to TRBJ2-5, with D perhaps matching TRBD1 (6 bases). DNA of the CDR3: TGTGCCAGCAAATTTACCACAGGGCAAGAGACCCAGTACTTC. Translation gives CASKFTTGQETQYF.